One sample yielded the 26 T cell receptor beta chains listed below, sequenced in a study of blood T cell repertoires in COVID-19. The table came from immunoSEQ multiplex PCR; TCRdb's copy has only in-frame clones and leaves some out. The sample records 53,000 or so clones, around 80% being singletons. Input material: peripheral blood. The source of these receptors is a human donor in a cohort sampled during active COVID-19.

The chain uses TRBV4-1 and TRBJ1-2, with 9 positions matching TRBD1. The CDR3 loop spans 18 amino acids. V gave up 0 bases and J gave up 3 bases; unmatched junction bases: 11. CDR1 MGHRA and CDR2 YSYEKL come from the germline V gene. Here the CDR3 reads CASSQDPGQGLSHYGYTF. Written as DNA, the CDR3 is TGCGCCAGCAGCCAAGATCCAGGACAGGGGCTATCGCACTATGGCTACACCTTC.

The CDR3, as DNA: TGCGCCAGCAGCCAAGAAGGATGGGGGGGAGAAAACATTCAGTACTTC. As protein: CASSQEGWGGENIQYF. This rearrangement joins TRBV4-1 to TRBJ2-4; 7 nucleotides match TRBD2. The CDR3 extends over 16 amino acids. In germline, CDR1 is MGHRA, CDR2 YSYEKL. Germline trimming cut 0 bases from V and 5 bases from J; bases unmatched to any gene: 7.

The chain recombines TRBV5-4 with TRBJ2-5; 7 bases align to TRBD2. Unmatched junction bases numbered 3, after V lost 10 bases and J lost 3 bases. There are 11 residues in the CDR3. Germline V gene data show CDR1 as SGHNT and CDR2 as YYREEE (reference sequence). The DNA of the CDR3 is TGTGCCTGGGGGAGGGAAGAGACCCAGTACTTC. Protein sequence: CAWGREETQYF.

Notes on this clone: This sample also contains other DNA sequences that code for the same CDR3. DNA of the CDR3: TGTGCCAGCAGTGAAGTGACAGGGGGCACTGAAGCTTTCTTT. This translates into CASSEVTGGTEAFF. The genes are TRBV2 and TRBJ1-1, with 9 bases fitting TRBD1. The CDR3 consists of 14 residues. Germline CDR1 and CDR2: SNHLY and FYNNEI. After removal of 1 base from V and 4 bases from J, the junction contained 1 base not matched to a gene.

The chain recombines TRBV27 with TRBJ1-5; a possible D gene is TRBD1 (5 bases). The V gene's germline CDR1 is MNHEY and CDR2 SMNVEV (reference sequence). The ends were cut back, 5 bases at V and 6 bases at J, with 20 bases in the middle. The CDR3 loop spans 16 amino acids. CDR3 region: CASSRRWGGLLQPQHF. The DNA for the CDR3 is TGTGCCAGCAGTCGTCGTTGGGGGGGACTCCTTCAGCCCCAGCATTTT.

This clone was picked up one time. The CDR3 sequence is CASNHVRGNTEAFF. The CDR3 DNA reads TGTGCCAGCAATCATGTCAGAGGGAATACTGAAGCTTTCTTT. The chain joins TRBV2 to TRBJ1-1; D not resolved. V dropped 7 bases and J dropped 5 bases, with 17 bases sitting between them. This CDR3 spans 14 amino acids. The germline V gene has CDR1 SNHLY and CDR2 FYNNEI.

This chain links TRBV7-8 with TRBJ2-7, with D unresolved. With 4 bases removed from V and 1 base from J, the gap between germline ends came to 5 bases. Per the germline V gene, CDR1 is SGHVS and CDR2 is FQNEAQ. The CDR3 spans 12 residues. This chain's CDR3 is CASSSTSYEQYF. CDR3 in DNA: TGTGCCAGCAGCTCGACTTCCTACGAGCAGTACTTC.

Remarks on this clone: The same CDR3 can be traced to other DNA sequences in this sample. The chain uses TRBV19 and TRBJ2-5, with 9 bases identical to TRBD2. CDR1 LNHDA and CDR2 SQIVND come from the germline V gene (reference sequence). The ends lost 1 base at V and 1 base at J; junction bases unmatched: 1. This CDR3 is 15 amino acids long. CDR3: CASSIGSGGQETQYF. CDR3 nucleotide sequence: TGTGCCAGTAGTATAGGTAGCGGGGGCCAAGAGACCCAGTACTTC. The variable domain in full, with the rest retrieved from reference TRBV19 and TRBJ2-5, is DGGITQSPKYLFRKEGQNVTLSCEQNLNHDAMYWYRQDPGQGLRLIYYSQIVNDFQKGDIAEGYSVSREKKESFPLTVTSAQKNPTAFYLCASSIGSGGQETQYFGPGTRLLVL.

The chain links TRBV7-9 to TRBJ2-1; possible D gene TRBD2, 5 bases. The CDR3 has 13 amino acids. Per germline, CDR1 SEHNR and CDR2 FQNEAQ (reference sequence). Trimming cost V 5 bases and J 11 bases, with 16 bases left between them. Here the CDR3 DNA reads TGTGCCAGCAGCCTTCTCGGGGTGAGGCAGCAGTTCTTC. Translation gives CASSLLGVRQQFF.

V usage is TRBV5-8 and J usage is TRBJ1-5, with D perhaps TRBD1 (5 bases). The CDR3 is made up of 15 amino acids. Trimming removed 1 base at V and 7 bases at J, with 15 bases between. In germline, CDR1 is SGHTS, CDR2 YDEGEE. The DNA of the CDR3 is TGTGCCAGCAGCTTGTTCGGGGGAGAGCGACAGCCCCAGCATTTT. Translated, it gives CASSLFGGERQPQHF.

This chain joins TRBV6-4 and TRBJ2-2; 11 bases fit TRBD1. Germline V gene lookup returns CDR1 MRHNA and CDR2 SNTAGT. Germline trimming cut 6 bases from V and 4 bases from J; bases unmatched to any gene: 4. This CDR3 is built from 15 residues. The CDR3 region is CASRAGTGGTGELFF. The CDR3 nucleotides are TGTGCCAGCAGAGCCGGGACAGGGGGCACCGGGGAGCTGTTTTTT.

The V call is TRBV10-3, the J call TRBJ2-1; 7 positions agree with TRBD2. Unmatched junction bases numbered 11, after V lost 10 bases and J lost 5 bases. CDR3 length: 14 residues. Germline V gene lookup returns CDR1 ENHRY and CDR2 SYGVKD. CDR3 amino acids: CATSGTTVHNEQFF. The CDR3 nucleotides are TGTGCCACCTCAGGGACTACCGTCCACAATGAGCAGTTCTTC.

This clone was counted only a few times. V and J are TRBV11-2 and TRBJ1-1, with D possibly TRBD1 on 6 matching bases. This CDR3 region has 11 residues. V dropped 5 bases and J dropped 7 bases, with 8 bases sitting between them. Germline V gene sequence: CDR1 SGHAT, CDR2 FQNNGV. CDR3 DNA: TGTGCCAGCAGCAGGACAGTTGAAGCTTTCTTT. Residues: CASSRTVEAFF.

This clone has a single count. The chain uses TRBV12-3 or TRBV12-4 and TRBJ2-5; tentatively, D is TRBD1 (6 bases). V was clipped by 5 bases and J by 2 bases, with 9 bases between them. The CDR3 runs to 13 residues. CDR3 in DNA: TGTGCCAGCAGTCCGACAGGACAAGAGACCCAGTACTTC. Translation gives CASSPTGQETQYF.

The chain is built from TRBV2 and TRBJ1-4, with D maybe TRBD1 (6 bases). Germline CDR1 SNHLY, CDR2 FYNNEI. The CDR3 runs 14 residues. The germline V and J ends were trimmed by 1 base and 8 bases, with 11 bases remaining between them. Written as DNA, the CDR3 is TGTGCCAGCAGTGAAGTGGGACAAAGAGAAAAACTGTTTTTT. It is translated as CASSEVGQREKLFF.

This clone was seen a few times. This chain connects TRBV7-2 to TRBJ2-3; D gene unclear. This CDR3 comprises 17 residues. Trimming left V 5 bases short and J 2 bases short, with 20 bases between. Germline CDR1 reads SGHTA; CDR2 reads FQGNSA. This chain's CDR3 is CASSLRAFPLPTDTQYF. Written as DNA, the CDR3 is TGTGCCAGCAGCCTCCGCGCCTTTCCGCTGCCCACAGATACGCAGTATTTT.

The gene calls are TRBV13 and TRBJ2-3; D is perhaps TRBD2 (7 bases). The germline V and J ends were trimmed by 6 bases and 6 bases, with 22 bases remaining between them. Per the germline V gene, CDR1 is PRHDT and CDR2 is FYEKMQ (reference sequence). The CDR3 length is 16 residues. The CDR3 DNA reads as TGTGCCAGCAGGCTTCGCGGGGGCCCCTCTATGGATACGCAGTATTTT. It yields the protein CASRLRGGPSMDTQYF.

Remarks on this clone: The sample holds other DNA sequences that translate to the same CDR3. This rearrangement joins TRBV9 to TRBJ2-3, with 11 bases fitting TRBD2. The ends lost 2 bases at V and 2 bases at J; junction bases unmatched: 1. The V gene's germline CDR1 is SGDLS and CDR2 YYNGEE. The CDR3 loop spans 15 amino acids. In DNA form, the CDR3 reads TGTGCCAGCAGCGTGACTAGCGGGGTCACAGATACGCAGTATTTT. Translated, it gives CASSVTSGVTDTQYF.

In its sample, this clone was seen once. The chain has TRBV1 and TRBJ2-5; TRBD1 is taken as the D call from the table, unchecked against the DNA. TRBV1 is an annotated pseudogene. CDR3 size: 14 residues. CDR3 protein: CTSCRQGNWETQYF. In DNA, the CDR3 is TGCACCAGCTGTCGACAGGGGAATTGGGAGACCCAGTACTTC.

This clone was recorded a few times. The CDR3 here is CAWSSGTGYEQYF. The DNA of the CDR3 is TGTGCCTGGAGTAGTGGAACGGGTTACGAGCAGTACTTC. V usage is TRBV30 and J usage is TRBJ2-7; no reliable D call. CDR1 is GTSNPN and CDR2 is SVGIG in the germline V gene (reference sequence). This CDR3 has 13 amino acids. Trimming pared 2 bases from V and 4 bases from J, leaving 12 bases between.

The chain joins TRBV30 to TRBJ1-5; D is possibly TRBD1 (5 bases). The V gene's germline CDR1 is GTSNPN and CDR2 SVGIG (reference sequence). Trimming removed 2 bases from V and 3 bases from J, with 14 bases in between. The CDR3 consists of 15 residues. The CDR3 is CAWSYGGGNNQPQHF. The CDR3 bases are TGTGCCTGGAGTTATGGGGGAGGGAACAATCAGCCCCAGCATTTT. Full variable domain (rest looked up from reference TRBV30 and TRBJ1-5): SQTIHQWPATLVQPVGSPLSLECTVEGTSNPNLYWYRQAAGRGLQLLFYSVGIGQISSEVPQNLSASRPQDRQFILSSKKLLLSDSGFYLCAWSYGGGNNQPQHFGDGTRLSIL.

This chain connects TRBV7-2 to TRBJ1-2; 8 bases line up with TRBD1. The germline gives CDR1 SGHTA, CDR2 FQGNSA. The junction had 6 bases not matched to a gene; V was cut back by 5 bases and J by 4 bases. The CDR3 covers 14 residues. CDR3 region: CASSLDRGGYGYTF. CDR3 bases: TGTGCCAGCAGCCTAGACAGGGGTGGCTATGGCTACACCTTC.

The CDR3 here is CASSTARTTEAFF. The CDR3 DNA is TGTGCCAGCAGTACCGCGAGGACAACTGAAGCTTTCTTT. V is TRBV12-3 or TRBV12-4 and J is TRBJ1-1; a weak D match, TRBD1 (5 bases). The V and J ends lost 5 bases and 5 bases respectively, with 12 bases between them. The CDR3 covers 13 residues.

This clone was found a few times. The V and J genes are TRBV7-3 and TRBJ2-2, with 7 bases that match TRBD1. J lost 7 bases, V lost 6 bases, and 5 bases had no gene match. CDR3 length: 13 residues. Germline V lookup: CDR1 SGHTA, CDR2 FQGTGA. The CDR3 region has the DNA TGTGCCAGCAGGTCAGGGGGTGTCGGGGAGCTGTTTTTT. Protein: CASRSGGVGELFF.

This clone is a singleton in its sample. This chain links TRBV5-1 with TRBJ2-5, with D maybe TRBD2 (5 bases). Trimming pared 0 bases from V and 5 bases from J, leaving 11 bases between. From germline, CDR1 is SGHRS and CDR2 YFSETQ. This CDR3 comprises 14 residues. The CDR3 DNA follows: TGCGCCAGCAGCTTGGTAGCGAGTCGGGAGACCCAGTACTTC. This gives the protein CASSLVASRETQYF. The variable domain in full, with the rest retrieved from reference TRBV5-1 and TRBJ2-5, is KAGVTQTPRYLIKTRGQQVTLSCSPISGHRSVSWYQQTPGQGLQFLFEYFSETQRNKGNFPGRFSGRQFSNSRSEMNVSTLELGDSALYLCASSLVASRETQYFGPGTRLLVL.

The chain joins TRBV9 to TRBJ1-6; possibly TRBD1 for D (6 bases). The V end was cut by 0 bases, the J end by 8 bases, with 12 bases between. This CDR3 has 15 residues. Germline lookup yields CDR1 SGDLS and CDR2 YYNGEE. CDR3 sequence (DNA): TGTGCCAGCAGCGTAGAGGGCAGGGGTTATTCACCCCTCCACTTT. As protein: CASSVEGRGYSPLHF.